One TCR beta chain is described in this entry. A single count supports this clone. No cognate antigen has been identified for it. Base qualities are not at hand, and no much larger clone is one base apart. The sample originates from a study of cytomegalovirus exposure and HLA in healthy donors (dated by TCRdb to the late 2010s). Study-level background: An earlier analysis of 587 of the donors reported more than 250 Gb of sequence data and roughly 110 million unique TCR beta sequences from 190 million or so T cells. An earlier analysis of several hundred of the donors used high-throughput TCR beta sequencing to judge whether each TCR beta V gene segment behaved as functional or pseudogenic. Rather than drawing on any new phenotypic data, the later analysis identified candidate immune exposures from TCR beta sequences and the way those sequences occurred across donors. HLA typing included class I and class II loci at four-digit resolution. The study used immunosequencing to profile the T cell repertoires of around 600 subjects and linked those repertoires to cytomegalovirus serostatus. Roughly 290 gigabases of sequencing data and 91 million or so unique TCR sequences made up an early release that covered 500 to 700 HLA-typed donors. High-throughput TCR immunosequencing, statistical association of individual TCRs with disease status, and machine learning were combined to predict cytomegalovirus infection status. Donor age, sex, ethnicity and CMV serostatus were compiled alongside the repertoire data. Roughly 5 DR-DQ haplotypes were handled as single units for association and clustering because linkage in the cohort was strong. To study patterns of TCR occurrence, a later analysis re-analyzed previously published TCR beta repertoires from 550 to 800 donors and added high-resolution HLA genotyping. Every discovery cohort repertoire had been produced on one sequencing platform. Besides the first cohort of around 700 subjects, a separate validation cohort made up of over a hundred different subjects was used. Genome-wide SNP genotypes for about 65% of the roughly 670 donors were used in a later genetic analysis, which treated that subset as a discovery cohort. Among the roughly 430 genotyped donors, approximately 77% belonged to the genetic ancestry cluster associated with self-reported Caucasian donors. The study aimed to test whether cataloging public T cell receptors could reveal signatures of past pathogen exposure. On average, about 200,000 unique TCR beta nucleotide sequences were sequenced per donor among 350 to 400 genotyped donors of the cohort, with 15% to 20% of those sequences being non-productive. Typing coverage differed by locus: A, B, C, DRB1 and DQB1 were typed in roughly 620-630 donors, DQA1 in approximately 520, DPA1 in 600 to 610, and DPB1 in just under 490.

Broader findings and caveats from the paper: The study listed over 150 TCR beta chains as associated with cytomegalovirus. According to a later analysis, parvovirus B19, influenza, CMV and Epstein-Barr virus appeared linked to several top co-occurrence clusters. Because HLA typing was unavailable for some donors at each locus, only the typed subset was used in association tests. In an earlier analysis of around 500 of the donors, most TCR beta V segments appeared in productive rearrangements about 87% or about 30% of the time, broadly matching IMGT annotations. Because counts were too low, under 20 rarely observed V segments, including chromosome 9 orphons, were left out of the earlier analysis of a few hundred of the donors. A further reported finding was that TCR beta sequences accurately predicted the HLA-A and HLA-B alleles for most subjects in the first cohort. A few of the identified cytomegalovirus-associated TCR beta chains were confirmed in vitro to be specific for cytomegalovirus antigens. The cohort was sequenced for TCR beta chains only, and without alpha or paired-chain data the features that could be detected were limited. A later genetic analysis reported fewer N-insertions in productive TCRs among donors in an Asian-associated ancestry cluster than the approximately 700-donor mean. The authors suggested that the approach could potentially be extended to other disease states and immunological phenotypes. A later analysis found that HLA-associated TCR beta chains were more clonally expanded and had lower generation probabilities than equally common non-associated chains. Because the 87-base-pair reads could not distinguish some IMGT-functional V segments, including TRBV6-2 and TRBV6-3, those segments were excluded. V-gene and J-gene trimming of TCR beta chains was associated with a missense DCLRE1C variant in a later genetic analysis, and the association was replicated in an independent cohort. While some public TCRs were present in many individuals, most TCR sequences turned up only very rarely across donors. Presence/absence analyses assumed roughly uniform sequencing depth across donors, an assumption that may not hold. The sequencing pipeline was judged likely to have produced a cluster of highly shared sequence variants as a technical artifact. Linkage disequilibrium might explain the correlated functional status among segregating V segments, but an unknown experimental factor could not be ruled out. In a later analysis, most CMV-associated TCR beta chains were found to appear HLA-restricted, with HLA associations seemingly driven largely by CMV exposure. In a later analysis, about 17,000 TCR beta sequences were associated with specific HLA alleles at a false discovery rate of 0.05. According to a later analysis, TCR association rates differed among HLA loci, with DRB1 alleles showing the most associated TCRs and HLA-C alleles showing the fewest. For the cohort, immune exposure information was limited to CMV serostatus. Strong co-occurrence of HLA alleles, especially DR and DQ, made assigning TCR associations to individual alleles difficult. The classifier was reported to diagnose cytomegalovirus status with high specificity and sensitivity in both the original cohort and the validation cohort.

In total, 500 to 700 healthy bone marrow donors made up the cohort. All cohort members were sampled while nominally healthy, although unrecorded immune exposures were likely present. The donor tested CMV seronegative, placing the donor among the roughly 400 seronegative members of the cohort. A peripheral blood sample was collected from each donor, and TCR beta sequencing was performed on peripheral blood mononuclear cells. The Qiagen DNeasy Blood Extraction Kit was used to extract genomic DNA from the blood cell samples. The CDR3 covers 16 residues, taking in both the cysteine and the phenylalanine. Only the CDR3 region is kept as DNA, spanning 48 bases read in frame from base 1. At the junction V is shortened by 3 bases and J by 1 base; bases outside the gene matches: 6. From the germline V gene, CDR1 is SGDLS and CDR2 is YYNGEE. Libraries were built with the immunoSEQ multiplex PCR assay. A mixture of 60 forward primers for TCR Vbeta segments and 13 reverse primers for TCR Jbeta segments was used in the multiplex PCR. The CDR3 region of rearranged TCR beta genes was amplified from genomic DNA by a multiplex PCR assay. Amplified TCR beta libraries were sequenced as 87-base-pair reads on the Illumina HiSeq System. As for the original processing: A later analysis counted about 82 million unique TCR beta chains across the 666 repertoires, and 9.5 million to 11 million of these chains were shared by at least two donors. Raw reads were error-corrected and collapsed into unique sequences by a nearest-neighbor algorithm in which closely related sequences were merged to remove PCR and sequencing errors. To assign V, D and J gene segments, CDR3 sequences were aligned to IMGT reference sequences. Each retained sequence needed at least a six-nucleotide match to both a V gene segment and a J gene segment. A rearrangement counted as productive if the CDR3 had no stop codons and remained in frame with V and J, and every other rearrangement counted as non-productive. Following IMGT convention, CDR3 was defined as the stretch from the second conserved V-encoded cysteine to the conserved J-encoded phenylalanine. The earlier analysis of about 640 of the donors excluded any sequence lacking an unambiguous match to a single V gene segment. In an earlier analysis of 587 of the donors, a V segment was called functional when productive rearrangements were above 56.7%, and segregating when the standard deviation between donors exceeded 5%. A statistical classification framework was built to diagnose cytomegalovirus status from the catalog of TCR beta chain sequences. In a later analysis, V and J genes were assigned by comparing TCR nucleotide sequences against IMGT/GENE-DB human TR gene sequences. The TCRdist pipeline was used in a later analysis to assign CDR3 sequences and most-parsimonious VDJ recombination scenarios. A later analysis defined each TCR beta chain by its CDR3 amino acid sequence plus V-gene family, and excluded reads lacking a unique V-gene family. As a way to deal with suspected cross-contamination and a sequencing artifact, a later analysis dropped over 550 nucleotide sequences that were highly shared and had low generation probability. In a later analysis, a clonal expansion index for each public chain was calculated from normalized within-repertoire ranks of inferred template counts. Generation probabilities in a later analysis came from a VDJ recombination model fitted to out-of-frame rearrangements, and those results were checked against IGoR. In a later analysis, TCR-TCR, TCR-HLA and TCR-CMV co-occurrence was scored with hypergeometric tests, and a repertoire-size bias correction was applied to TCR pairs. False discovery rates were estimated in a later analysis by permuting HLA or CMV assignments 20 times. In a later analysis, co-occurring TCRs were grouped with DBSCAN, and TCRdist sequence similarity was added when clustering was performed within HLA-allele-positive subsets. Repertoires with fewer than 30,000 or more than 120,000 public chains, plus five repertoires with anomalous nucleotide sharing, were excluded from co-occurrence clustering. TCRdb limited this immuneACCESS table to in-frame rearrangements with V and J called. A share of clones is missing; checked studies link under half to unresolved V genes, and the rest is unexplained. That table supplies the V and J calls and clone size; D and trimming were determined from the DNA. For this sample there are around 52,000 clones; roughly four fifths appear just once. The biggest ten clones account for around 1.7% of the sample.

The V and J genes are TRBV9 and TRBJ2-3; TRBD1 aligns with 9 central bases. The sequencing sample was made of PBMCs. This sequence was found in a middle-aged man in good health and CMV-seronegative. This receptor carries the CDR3 CASSAPQGARTDTQYF. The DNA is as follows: TGTGCCAGCAGCGCCCCACAGGGGGCGCGCACAGATACGCAGTATTTT.